These 17 T cell receptor beta chains were all obtained from the same sample, sequenced in a study of cytomegalovirus exposure and HLA in healthy donors. The study ran its PCR with 60 Vbeta and 13 Jbeta primers. Some clones are missing from TCRdb's copy, which holds only in-frame ones; the method was immunoSEQ multiplex PCR. Among roughly 150,000 clones listed, 80% to 85% were seen once. Sequencing used PBMCs. These receptors were collected from a boy younger than 10 in good health and CMV-seronegative.

This chain uses TRBV29-1 with TRBJ2-2; no clear D. The CDR3 is 13 amino acids. Trimming removed 5 bases from V and 3 bases from J, with 10 bases in between. Germline CDR1 reads SQVTM; CDR2 reads ANQGSEA. CDR3 protein: CSVYHDYTGELFF. The DNA for the CDR3 is TGCAGCGTTTATCACGACTACACCGGGGAGCTGTTTTTT.

J is TRBJ2-6 and V is TRBV7-2; no clear D gene. Germline V gives CDR1 SGHTA, CDR2 FQGNSA. V dropped 2 bases and J dropped 0 bases, with 14 bases sitting between them. CDR3 size: 18 residues. Here the CDR3 DNA reads TGTGCCAGCAGCTTAAGTCCAGGCGCCCTCTCTGGGGCCAACGTCCTGACTTTC. Translation: CASSLSPGALSGANVLTF.

The CDR3 loop is CASRKRGYNEQFF. CDR3 coding DNA: TGTGCCAGTAGAAAGCGGGGGTACAATGAGCAGTTCTTC. The chain has TRBV19 and TRBJ2-1; TRBD2 agrees at 8 bases. The V gene's germline CDR1 is LNHDA and CDR2 SQIVND (reference sequence). The CDR3 has 13 amino acids. The J segment lost 4 bases and the V segment lost 6 bases, leaving 2 bases of the junction unmatched.

The chain couples TRBV30 to TRBJ1-6, with TRBD1 matching over 7 bases. This CDR3 is 14 amino acids long. Germline trimming cut 3 bases from V and 8 bases from J; bases unmatched to any gene: 7. CDR1 GTSNPN and CDR2 SVGIG come from the germline V gene (reference sequence). CDR3 sequence (DNA): TGTGCCTGGAGGGTCCGCCAGGGGGATTCACCCCTCCACTTT. Encoded protein: CAWRVRQGDSPLHF.

The rearrangement joins TRBV13 to TRBJ2-7, with 11 bases matching TRBD1. With V trimmed by 5 bases and J by 2 bases, 5 bases remained unmatched. The CDR3 covers 15 residues. Germline assignment: CDR1 PRHDT and CDR2 FYEKMQ (reference sequence). CDR3 residues: CASSRTGQGAYEQYF. The DNA for the CDR3 is TGTGCCAGCAGCCGAACGGGACAGGGGGCCTACGAGCAGTACTTC.

The V call is TRBV19, the J call TRBJ2-3; 7 bases match TRBD2. With 6 bases clipped from V and 1 base from J, the junction kept 4 bases outside the gene matches. This CDR3 has 14 amino acids. Germline V gene lookup returns CDR1 LNHDA and CDR2 SQIVND (reference sequence). The CDR3 loop is CASRLGGGTDTQYF. CDR3 in DNA: TGTGCCAGTAGGCTGGGGGGGGGCACAGATACGCAGTATTTT.

The chain employs TRBV7-9 and TRBJ2-7; TRBD2 matches 12 bases. This CDR3 spans 16 amino acids. V lost 1 base, J lost 5 bases, and 6 bases stayed unmatched. Germline lookup yields CDR1 SEHNR and CDR2 FQNEAQ (reference sequence). The CDR3 DNA sequence: TGTGCCAGCAGCTTAGTGCTAGCGGGAGGGCCGAACGAGCAGTACTTC. Encoded protein: CASSLVLAGGPNEQYF.

The chain employs TRBV5-5 and TRBJ2-3; TRBD2 matches at 12 bases. The CDR3 spans 15 residues. V shed 3 bases, J shed 4 bases, and the junction held 3 bases outside the gene matches. Germline values: CDR1 SGHKS, CDR2 YYEKEE (reference sequence). CDR3: CASSSRLAGADTQYF. In nucleotides, the CDR3 is TGTGCCAGCAGCTCTCGACTAGCGGGGGCAGATACGCAGTATTTT.

The chain links TRBV9 to TRBJ2-2; 13 bases line up with TRBD2. Germline V gives CDR1 SGDLS, CDR2 YYNGEE. V shed 1 base, J shed 5 bases, and the junction held 14 bases outside the gene matches. The CDR3 sequence is 20 residues long. The CDR3 here is CASSVKGGGLAGAQTGELFF. The DNA for the CDR3 is TGTGCCAGCAGCGTAAAGGGAGGAGGACTAGCGGGAGCTCAGACCGGGGAGCTGTTTTTT. Combining the CDR3 with reference TRBV9 and TRBJ2-2 gives the whole variable domain DSGVTQTPKHLITATGQRVTLRCSPRSGDLSVYWYQQSLDQGLQFLIQYYNGEERAKGNILERFSAQQFPDLHSELNLSSLELGDSALYFCASSVKGGGLAGAQTGELFFGEGSRLTVL.

The genes are TRBV7-9 and TRBJ2-7; TRBD2 matches 8 bases. Germline CDR1 and CDR2: SEHNR and FQNEAQ (reference sequence). CDR3 length: 15 amino acids. Unmatched junction bases numbered 9, after V lost 2 bases and J lost 6 bases. The CDR3 sequence: CASSLSSGLAPEQYF. CDR3 coding DNA: TGTGCCAGCAGCTTAAGTAGTGGACTAGCCCCCGAGCAGTACTTC.

The chain combines TRBV27 with TRBJ2-3; 11 positions match TRBD2. This CDR3 has 17 residues. With 4 bases clipped from V and 3 bases from J, the junction kept 9 bases outside the gene matches. The V gene's germline CDR1 is MNHEY and CDR2 SMNVEV (reference sequence). CDR3 protein: CASSSPLAGGFTDTQYF. CDR3 DNA: TGTGCCAGCAGTTCCCCGCTAGCGGGGGGTTTTACAGATACGCAGTATTTT.

The chain recombines TRBV6-5 with TRBJ1-2, with 12 bases identical to TRBD1. V trimming: 4 bases; J trimming: 7 bases; junction bases outside the gene matches: 7. The V gene's germline CDR1 is MNHEY and CDR2 SVGAGI. The CDR3 totals 15 residues. The CDR3 sequence: CASSSGGQGAPGYTF. The CDR3 bases are TGTGCCAGCAGTTCGGGGGGACAGGGGGCGCCTGGCTACACCTTC.

V usage is TRBV9 and J usage is TRBJ2-2; possibly TRBD2 for D (6 bases). This CDR3 is 14 amino acids long. Germline V gives CDR1 SGDLS, CDR2 YYNGEE. The germline V and J ends were trimmed by 6 bases and 3 bases, with 12 bases remaining between them. CDR3 sequence (DNA): TGTGCCAGCACTTTACGGGACTACACCGGGGAGCTGTTTTTT. This encodes CASTLRDYTGELFF.

This clone was picked up one time. J is TRBJ1-1 and V is TRBV5-6; the D gene is possibly TRBD1 (5 bases). With 4 bases removed from V and 5 bases from J, the gap between germline ends came to 9 bases. In germline, CDR1 is SGHDT, CDR2 YYEEEE. The CDR3 spans 12 residues. The CDR3 protein is CASSRRETEAFF. The CDR3 DNA reads TGTGCCAGCAGCCGCAGGGAAACTGAAGCTTTCTTT.

A few counts support this clone. This sequence joins TRBV27 and TRBJ1-2; 9 nucleotides match TRBD1. Germline CDR1 MNHEY, CDR2 SMNVEV (reference sequence). The CDR3 is 17 residues long. With 2 bases clipped from V and 8 bases from J, the junction kept 15 bases outside the gene matches. The CDR3 reads CASSLSGGGQGLEGYTF. In DNA form, the CDR3 reads TGTGCCAGCAGTTTAAGCGGGGGGGGACAGGGCTTGGAAGGCTACACCTTC.

V and J are TRBV2 and TRBJ2-1; 11 bases are shared with TRBD2. Per the germline V gene, CDR1 is SNHLY and CDR2 is FYNNEI. The ends lost 6 bases at V and 8 bases at J; junction bases unmatched: 9. The CDR3 loop spans 15 amino acids. The CDR3 DNA is TGTGCCAGCAGGTTATTAGCGGGAGGGCCGGATGAGCAGTTCTTC. Amino acids: CASRLLAGGPDEQFF.

The rearrangement joins TRBV7-9 to TRBJ2-3; 10 bases are a match to TRBD1. With 7 bases clipped from V and 4 bases from J, the junction kept 11 bases outside the gene matches. The CDR3 length is 16 residues. Germline V lookup: CDR1 SEHNR, CDR2 FQNEAQ (reference sequence). Here the CDR3 reads CASNIPGQGSPDTQYF. In nucleotides, the CDR3 is TGTGCCAGCAACATCCCGGGACAGGGGAGTCCAGATACGCAGTATTTT.